These T cell receptor beta chains were read from a single sample in a study of blood T cell repertoires in COVID-19. TCRdb's copy holds only in-frame clones and misses some; the assay was immunoSEQ multiplex PCR. The table has over 11,000 clones, 90% seen once. Sequencing was done on a sample of peripheral blood. The receptor source for this set is a human donor in a cohort sampled during active COVID-19. CDR3s include the opening cysteine and the closing phenylalanine or tryptophan. Each record gives: D gene, J gene, V gene, clone size, CDR3 DNA, CDR3 protein. D genes are given only for firm matches. Some rows have no size entry. The others give once, few or many, or a class for an expanded clone.

NA	TRBJ2-3	TRBV11-3	NA	TGTGCCAGCAGTCCCGGCGGGGACACAGATACGCAGTATTTT	CASSPGGDTDTQYF
TRBD1	TRBJ1-2	TRBV5-4	NA	TGTGCCAGCAGCCCGTCCCGGGACAGTTATGGCTACACCTTC	CASSPSRDSYGYTF
NA	TRBJ2-1	TRBV18	once	TGTGCCAGCTCACCACCGAGTTTCGGTGGGCAGTTCTTC	CASSPPSFGGQFF
NA	TRBJ2-1	TRBV6-6	NA	TGTGCCAGCAGTCCCCGGGGAACGCTTCTAGTGCTTAGCTCCTACAATGAGCAGTTCTTC	CASSPRGTLLVLSSYNEQFF
TRBD1	TRBJ1-5	TRBV28	NA	TGTGCCAGCAGTCCAGGGGGCACTCATCAGCCCCAGCATTTT	CASSPGGTHQPQHF
NA	TRBJ2-7	TRBV11-2	few	TGTGCCAGCAAAGACAGGCCCAATGCCTACGAGCAGTACTTC	CASKDRPNAYEQYF
TRBD2	TRBJ2-1	TRBV7-9	NA	TGTGCCAGCAGCTCGGGACTAGCGGGCAACCACGAGTCCCCCCATGAGCAGTTCTTC	CASSSGLAGNHESPHEQFF
TRBD1	TRBJ2-7	TRBV19	few	TGTGCCAGTAGCGATTCCGGGACAGCCTACGAGCAGTACTTC	CASSDSGTAYEQYF
TRBD2	TRBJ2-5	TRBV5-1	NA	TGCGCCAGCAGCTTCCCGGGACTAGCGGACCGGGAGACCCAGTACTTC	CASSFPGLADRETQYF
NA	TRBJ2-3	TRBV6-4	NA	TGTGCCAGCAGTGACTCTGCGGGGCCCGCAGATACGCAGTATTTT	CASSDSAGPADTQYF
TRBD2	TRBJ2-7	TRBV18	NA	TGTGCCAGCTCGTCGGGCGCGCGGGGGGCCATGCAGTACTTC	CASSSGARGAMQYF
TRBD1	TRBJ1-4	TRBV6-6	NA	TGTGCCAGCAGGCGAACAGGGGGGGGAGCAACTAATGAAAAACTGTTTTTT	CASRRTGGGATNEKLFF
NA	TRBJ1-1	TRBV3-1/TRBV3-2	NA	TGTGCCAGCAGCCAAGAGTCCCCGCCTCTAGATGCTTTCTTT	CASSQESPPLDAFF
NA	TRBJ2-7	TRBV28	once	TGTGCCAGCGGGGCTCCCTACGAGCAGTACTTC	CASGAPYEQYF
NA	TRBJ2-4	TRBV7-9	NA	TGTGCCAGCAGCACAGGGACAGCCAAAAACATTCAGTACTTC	CASSTGTAKNIQYF
TRBD2	TRBJ2-5	TRBV5-1	NA	TGCGCCAGCAGCTTCCCTAGCGGGGTTCAAGAGACCCAGTACTTC	CASSFPSGVQETQYF
NA	TRBJ1-4	TRBV5-1	NA	TGCGCCAGCAGCTTGGCGGGGGGAACTAATGAAAAACTGTTTTTT	CASSLAGGTNEKLFF
NA	TRBJ2-5	TRBV11-2	NA	TGTGCCAGCAGCTTGGAGCTACTGGAGACCCAGTACTTC	CASSLELLETQYF
TRBD2	TRBJ2-3	TRBV4-3	NA	TGCGCCAGCAGCCAAGAGTATAGGGGGCTAGCGGGGGGCTATGGAACAGATACGCAGTATTTT	CASSQEYRGLAGGYGTDTQYF